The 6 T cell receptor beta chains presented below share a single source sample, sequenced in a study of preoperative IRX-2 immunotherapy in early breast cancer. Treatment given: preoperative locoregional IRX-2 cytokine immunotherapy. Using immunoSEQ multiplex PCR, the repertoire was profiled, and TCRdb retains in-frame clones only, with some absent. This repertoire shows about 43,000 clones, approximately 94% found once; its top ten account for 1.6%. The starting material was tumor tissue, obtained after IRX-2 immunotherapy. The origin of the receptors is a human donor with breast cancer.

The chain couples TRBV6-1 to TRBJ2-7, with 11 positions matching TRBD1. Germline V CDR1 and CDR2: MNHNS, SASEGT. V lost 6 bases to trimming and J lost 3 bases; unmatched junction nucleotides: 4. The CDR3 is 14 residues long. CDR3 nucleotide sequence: TGTGCCAGCAGCCGGGACAGGGGGGGCTACGAGCAGTACTTC. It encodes CASSRDRGGYEQYF.

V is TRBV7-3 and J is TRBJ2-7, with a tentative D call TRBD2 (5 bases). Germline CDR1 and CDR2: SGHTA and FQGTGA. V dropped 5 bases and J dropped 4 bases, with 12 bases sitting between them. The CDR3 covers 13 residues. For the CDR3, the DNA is TGTGCCAGCAGCCGGGAAAGCCAGTACGAGCAGTACTTC. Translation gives CASSRESQYEQYF. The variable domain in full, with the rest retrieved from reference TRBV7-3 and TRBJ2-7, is GAGVSQTPSNKVTEKGKYVELRCDPISGHTALYWYRQSLGQGPEFLIYFQGTGAADDSGLPNDRFFAVRPEGSVSTLKIQRTERGDSAVYLCASSRESQYEQYFGPGTRLTVT.

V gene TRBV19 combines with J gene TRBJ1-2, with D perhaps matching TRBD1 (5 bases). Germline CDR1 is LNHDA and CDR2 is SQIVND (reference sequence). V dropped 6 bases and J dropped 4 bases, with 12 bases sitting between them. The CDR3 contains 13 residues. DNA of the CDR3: TGTGCCAGTAGCCAAGGGGCGACCTATGGCTACACCTTC. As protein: CASSQGATYGYTF. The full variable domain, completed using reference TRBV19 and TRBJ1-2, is DGGITQSPKYLFRKEGQNVTLSCEQNLNHDAMYWYRQDPGQGLRLIYYSQIVNDFQKGDIAEGYSVSREKKESFPLTVTSAQKNPTAFYLCASSQGATYGYTFGSGTRLTVV.

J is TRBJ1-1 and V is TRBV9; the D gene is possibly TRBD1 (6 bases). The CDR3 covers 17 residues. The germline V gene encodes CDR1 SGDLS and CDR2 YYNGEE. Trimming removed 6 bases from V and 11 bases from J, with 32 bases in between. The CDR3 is CASTPGGLGGVRGGAFF. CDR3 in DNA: TGTGCCAGCACCCCTGGTGGGTTGGGGGGCGTACGTGGAGGGGCTTTCTTT.

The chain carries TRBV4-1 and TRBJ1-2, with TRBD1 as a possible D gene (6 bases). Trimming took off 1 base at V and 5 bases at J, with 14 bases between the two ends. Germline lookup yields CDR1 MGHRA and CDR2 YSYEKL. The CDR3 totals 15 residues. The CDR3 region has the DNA TGCGCCAGCAGCCAAGTGTCGGGGGCTGGGTATGGCTACACCTTC. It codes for CASSQVSGAGYGYTF.

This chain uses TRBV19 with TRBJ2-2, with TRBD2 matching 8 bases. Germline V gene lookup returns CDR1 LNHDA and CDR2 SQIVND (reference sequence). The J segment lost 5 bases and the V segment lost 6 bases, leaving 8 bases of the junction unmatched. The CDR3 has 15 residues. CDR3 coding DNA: TGTGCCAGTAGCACCGGGACTAGGGGGACCGGGGAGCTGTTTTTT. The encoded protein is CASSTGTRGTGELFF.